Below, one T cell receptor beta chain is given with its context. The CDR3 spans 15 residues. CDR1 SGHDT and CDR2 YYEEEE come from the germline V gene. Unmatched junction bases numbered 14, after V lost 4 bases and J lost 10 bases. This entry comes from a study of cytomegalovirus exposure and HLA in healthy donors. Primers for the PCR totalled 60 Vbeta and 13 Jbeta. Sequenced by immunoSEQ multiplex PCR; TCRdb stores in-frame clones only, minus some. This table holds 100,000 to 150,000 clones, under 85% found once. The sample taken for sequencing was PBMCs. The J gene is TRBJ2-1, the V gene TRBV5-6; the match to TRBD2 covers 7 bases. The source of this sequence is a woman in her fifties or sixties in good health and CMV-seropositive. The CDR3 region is CASSASGAGWGEQFF. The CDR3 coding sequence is TGTGCCAGCAGCGCCAGCGGGGCCGGCTGGGGGGAGCAGTTCTTC.